Reported below is one T cell receptor beta chain. Its specificity is not known. These data are taken from a study of CD8+ T cells in alopecia areata. Findings and caveats of the study: Administration of tofacitinib significantly diminished scalp clonality and expanded CD8+ clones within the top 100. Affected lesional scalp, above all in alopecia totalis/universalis, was more clonal than normal scalp. In blood and scalp, many expanded lesional clones persisted during tofacitinib.

The authors extracted RNA and reverse transcribed it into cDNA as the sequencing template. Produced via immunoSEQ multiplex PCR; TCRdb's table is partial and in-frame only. The table includes over 150,000 clones, less than 80% detected once. Treatment: oral pan-JAK inhibitor, 5-10 mg twice daily. Alopecia areata patients gave lesional scalp punch biopsies and peripheral blood samples. The CDR3 spans 11 residues. CDR1 is SNHLY and CDR2 is FYNNEI in the germline V gene. V shed 6 bases and J shed 14 bases, with 16 bases lying between them. J is TRBJ1-2 and V is TRBV2; D possibly corresponds to TRBD1 (5 bases). The receptor comes from a human donor with alopecia areata. This specimen was CD4+ T cells sorted from blood, taken at week 24, from a patient treated with tofacitinib. The CDR3 DNA follows: TGTGCCAGCAGACCCGACAGATTGTCGACCTTC. It translates to CASRPDRLSTF.